These 7 T cell receptor beta chains were all obtained from the same sample, sequenced in a study of CD8+ T cells in alopecia areata. Reverse transcribed after extraction, RNA yielded cDNA as the sequencing template. Assay: immunoSEQ multiplex PCR; the TCRdb copy retains only in-frame clones and omits some. The sample counts some 110,000 clones, none seen once; the ten largest own around 19%. Sequencing input: lesional skin. The receptors derive from a C3H/HeJ mouse with alopecia areata. For this mouse line, the MHC haplotype is H2-k.

On this clone: Germline and genes: mouse. The read is 4 residues too short to cover the CDR3 end, so that end is filled in from the germline J gene. V usage is TRBV1 and J usage is TRBJ1-1; TRBD1 matches at 11 bases. V lost 3 bases to trimming and J lost 4 bases; unmatched junction nucleotides: 4. The CDR3 has 15 amino acids. Germline V gene sequence: CDR1 NSQYPW, CDR2 LRSPGD (reference sequence). The DNA read from the CDR3 is TGCACCTGCAGTGCGAAAGGGACAGGGGGCACA. As protein: CTCSAKGTGGT. The CDR3 in its entirety is CTCSAKGTGGTEVFF. The whole variable domain, filled in from reference TRBV1 and TRBJ1-1, reads VTLLEQNPRWRLVPRGQAVNLRCILKNSQYPWMSWYQQDLQKQLQWLFTLRSPGDKEVKSLPGADYLATRVTDTELRLQVANMSQGRTLYCTCSAKGTGGTEVFFGKGTRLTVV.

This clone has more than one count but fewer than ten. Gene names follow the mouse nomenclature. The chain's CDR3 is CTCSEPGTGGARDTQYF. The covered CDR3 bases are TGCACCTGCAGTGAGCCCGGGACTGGGGGGGCGCGAGAC. The rearrangement joins TRBV1 to TRBJ2-5, with 14 nucleotides matching TRBD2. The read stops 4 residues short of the end of the CDR3; the missing end is completed from the germline J gene. Germline V gene sequence: CDR1 NSQYPW, CDR2 LRSPGD (reference sequence). The CDR3 runs to 17 residues.

With respect to this clone: Germline and genes here are mouse. The CDR3 is cut off 4 residues early in the read; its end comes from the germline J gene. This chain connects TRBV19 to TRBJ1-4; 8 bases align to TRBD1. The germline V gene has CDR1 FNHDT and CDR2 SITEND (reference sequence). This CDR3 comprises 14 residues. The DNA read from the CDR3 is TGTGCCAGCAGTCCGGACAGGGAGGGCGAA. It specifies CASSPDREGE. The whole CDR3 sequence reads CASSPDREGERLFF.

This clone was recorded at least ten times. Germline and genes here are mouse. The sequence runs out 4 residues before the end of the CDR3; the remainder is reconstructed from the germline J gene. The chain has TRBV13-3 and TRBJ2-1; 9 nucleotides line up with TRBD1. V lost 5 bases, J lost 5 bases, and 5 bases stayed unmatched. The germline gives CDR1 NNHDY, CDR2 SYVADS. This CDR3 contains 14 residues. The CDR3 bases that were read are TGTGCCAGCAGAACAGGGGGCGCCCATGCT. Encoded protein: CASRTGGAHA. The entire CDR3 protein reads CASRTGGAHAEQFF.

This clone occurred a few times. Mouse gene names and germline throughout. The read finishes 4 residues shy of the CDR3 end, and the germline J gene is used to complete it. This chain uses TRBV13-2 with TRBJ2-5; 11 bases match TRBD2. This CDR3 spans 16 amino acids. CDR1 and CDR2 from the germline V gene are NNHNN and SYGAGS (reference sequence). Trimming at V came to 0 bases and at J to 2 bases, leaving 2 bases not matched to a gene. The CDR3 spells CASGDAGLGVQDTQYF. The CDR3 bases that were read are TGTGCCAGCGGTGATGCGGGACTGGGGGTCCAAGAC.

This clone was counted a few times. Gene names and germline match the mouse. The read halts 4 residues ahead of the CDR3 end, with the missing end drawn from the germline J gene. This chain uses TRBV13-3 with TRBJ2-5, with 7 bases lining up with TRBD1. The CDR3 covers 15 residues. V lost 0 bases to trimming and J lost 3 bases; unmatched junction nucleotides: 4. Germline V lookup: CDR1 NNHDY, CDR2 SYVADS. The CDR3 region is CASSDERDRQDTQYF. The CDR3 bases that were read are TGTGCCAGCAGTGATGAAAGGGACAGACAAGAC.

As to this clone: The genes and germline here are from mouse. The read comes to an end 4 residues before the CDR3 does, leaving the germline J gene to fill in the end. The chain combines TRBV19 with TRBJ1-4; the D gene is possibly TRBD1 (5 bases). Germline CDR1 reads FNHDT; CDR2 reads SITEND (reference sequence). The CDR3 runs to 15 residues. V dropped 0 bases and J dropped 5 bases, with 11 bases sitting between them. This CDR3 is CASSIVGGNNERLFF. The CDR3 bases that were read are TGTGCCAGCAGTATAGTTGGGGGAAATAACGAA.